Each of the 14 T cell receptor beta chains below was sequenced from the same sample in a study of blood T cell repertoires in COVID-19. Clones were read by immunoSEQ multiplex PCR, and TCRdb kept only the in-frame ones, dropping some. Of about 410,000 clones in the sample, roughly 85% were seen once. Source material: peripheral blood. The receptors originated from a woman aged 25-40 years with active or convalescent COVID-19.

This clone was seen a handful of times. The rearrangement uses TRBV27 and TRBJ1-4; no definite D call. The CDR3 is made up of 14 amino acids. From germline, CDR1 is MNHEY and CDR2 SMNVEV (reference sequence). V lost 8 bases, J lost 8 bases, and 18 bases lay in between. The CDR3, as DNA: TGTGCCAGCGGCTCGGGCTTACCGGGAGAAAAACTGTTTTTT. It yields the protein CASGSGLPGEKLFF.

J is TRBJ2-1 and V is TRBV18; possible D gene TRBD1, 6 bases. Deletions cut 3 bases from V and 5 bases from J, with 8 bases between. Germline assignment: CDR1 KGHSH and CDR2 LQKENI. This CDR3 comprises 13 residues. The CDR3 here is CASSPDRHNEQFF. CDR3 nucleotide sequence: TGTGCCAGCTCACCGGACAGACACAATGAGCAGTTCTTC.

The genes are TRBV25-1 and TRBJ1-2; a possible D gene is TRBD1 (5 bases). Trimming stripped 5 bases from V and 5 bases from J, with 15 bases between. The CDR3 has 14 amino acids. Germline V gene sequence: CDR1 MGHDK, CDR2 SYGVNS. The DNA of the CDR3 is TGTGCCAGCAGTTTACAGGATTCACGGTATGGCTACACCTTC. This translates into CASSLQDSRYGYTF.

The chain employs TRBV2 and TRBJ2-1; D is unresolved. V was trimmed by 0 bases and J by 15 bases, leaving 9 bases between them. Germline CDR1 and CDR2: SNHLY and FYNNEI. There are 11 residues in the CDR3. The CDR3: CASSEALEGFF. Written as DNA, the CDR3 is TGTGCCAGCAGTGAAGCGCTAGAAGGGTTCTTC.

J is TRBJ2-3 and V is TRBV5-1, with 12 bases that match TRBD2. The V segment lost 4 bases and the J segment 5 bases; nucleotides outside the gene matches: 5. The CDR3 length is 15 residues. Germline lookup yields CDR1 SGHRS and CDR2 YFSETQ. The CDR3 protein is CASSQLAGGGDTQYF. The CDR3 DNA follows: TGCGCCAGCAGCCAACTAGCGGGGGGCGGAGATACGCAGTATTTT.

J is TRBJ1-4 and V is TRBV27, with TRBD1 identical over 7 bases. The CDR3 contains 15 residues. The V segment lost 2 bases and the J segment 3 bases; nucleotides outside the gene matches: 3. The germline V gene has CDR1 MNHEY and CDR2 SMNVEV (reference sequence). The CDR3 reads CASSLGGQPNEKLFF. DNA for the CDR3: TGTGCCAGCAGTTTAGGGGGACAGCCTAATGAAAAACTGTTTTTT. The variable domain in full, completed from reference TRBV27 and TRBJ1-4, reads EAQVTQNPRYLITVTGKKLTVTCSQNMNHEYMSWYRQDPGLGLRQIYYSMNVEVTDKGDVPEGYKVSRKEKRNFPLILESPSPNQTSLYFCASSLGGQPNEKLFFGSGTQLSVL.

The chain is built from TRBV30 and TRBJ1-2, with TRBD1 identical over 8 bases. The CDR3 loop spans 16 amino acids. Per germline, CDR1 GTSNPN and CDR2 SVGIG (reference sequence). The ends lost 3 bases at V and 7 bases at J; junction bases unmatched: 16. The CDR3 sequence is CAWRLPFQGARGGYTF. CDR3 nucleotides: TGTGCCTGGAGGCTACCCTTTCAGGGGGCTCGCGGTGGCTACACCTTC.

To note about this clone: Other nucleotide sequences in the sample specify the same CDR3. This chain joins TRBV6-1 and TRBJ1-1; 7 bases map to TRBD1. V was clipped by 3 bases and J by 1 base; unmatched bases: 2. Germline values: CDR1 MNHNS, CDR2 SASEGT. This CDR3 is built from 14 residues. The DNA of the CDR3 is TGTGCCAGCAGTGAGGACAGGTCGAACACTGAAGCTTTCTTT. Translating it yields CASSEDRSNTEAFF.

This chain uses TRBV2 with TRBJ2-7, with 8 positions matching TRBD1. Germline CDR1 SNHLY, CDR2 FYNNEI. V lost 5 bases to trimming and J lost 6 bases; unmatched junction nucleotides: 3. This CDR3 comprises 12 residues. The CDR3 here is CASSQGTGEQYF. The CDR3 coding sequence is TGTGCCAGCAGTCAGGGGACAGGCGAGCAGTACTTC.

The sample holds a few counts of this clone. The CDR3 loop reads CASSAASGVSETQYF. In DNA, the CDR3 is TGTGCCAGCAGTGCAGCATCGGGGGTGAGCGAGACCCAGTACTTC. The chain recombines TRBV6-1 with TRBJ2-5; possible D gene TRBD2, 6 bases. The CDR3 contains 15 residues. Germline V gene data show CDR1 as MNHNS and CDR2 as SASEGT. The V end lost 4 bases, the J end lost 5 bases, and 17 bases lay between the germline ends.

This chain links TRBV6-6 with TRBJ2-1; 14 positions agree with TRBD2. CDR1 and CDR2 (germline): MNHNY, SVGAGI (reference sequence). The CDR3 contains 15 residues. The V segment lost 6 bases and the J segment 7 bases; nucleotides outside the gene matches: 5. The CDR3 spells CASRKGLAGENEQFF. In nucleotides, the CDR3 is TGTGCCAGCAGGAAGGGACTAGCGGGGGAAAATGAGCAGTTCTTC.

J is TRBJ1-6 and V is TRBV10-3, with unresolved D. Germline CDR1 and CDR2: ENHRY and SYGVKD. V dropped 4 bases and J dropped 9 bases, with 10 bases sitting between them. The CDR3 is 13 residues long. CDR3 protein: CAISVTEGSPLHF. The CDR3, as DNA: TGTGCCATCAGTGTCACCGAGGGTTCACCCCTCCACTTT.

CDR3 bases: TGCGCCAGCAGCCCGCGACAGGGCGAGGGAAACACTGAAGCTTTCTTT. Protein product: CASSPRQGEGNTEAFF. This chain links TRBV4-1 with TRBJ1-1; 7 bases line up with TRBD1. The CDR3 contains 16 residues. The germline V gene encodes CDR1 MGHRA and CDR2 YSYEKL. With V trimmed by 4 bases and J by 2 bases, 10 bases remained unmatched.

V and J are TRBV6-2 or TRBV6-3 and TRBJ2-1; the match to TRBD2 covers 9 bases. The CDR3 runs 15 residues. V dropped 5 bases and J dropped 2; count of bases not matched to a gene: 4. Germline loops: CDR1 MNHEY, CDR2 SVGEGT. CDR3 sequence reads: CASSPERGAYNEQFF. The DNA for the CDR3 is TGTGCCAGCAGTCCCGAGCGGGGGGCCTACAATGAGCAGTTCTTC.